This T cell receptor (beta chain) derives from a study of blood T cell repertoires in COVID-19 (dated by TCRdb to about 2020). Background on the whole study: Samples from collaborators originated in the United States, Italy and Spain and spanned both the acute and convalescent phases of COVID-19. The prospective study material was composed of cDNA or gDNA derived from T cells, B-cell-depleted T cells, or PBMCs. The dataset comprised deeply sampled blood TCRbeta repertoires from subjects exposed to, actively infected with, or recovered from COVID-19. A freely available public database, intended as a resource for researchers studying the immune response to SARS-CoV-2, is where the repertoires were released. Samples came from the ongoing ImmuneRACE study (first 160 participants) plus 1,254 subjects from 6 global collaborators. A de-identified subject ID, COVID-19 status, age in years and sex were almost always included in the sample metadata. Where HLA class I and class II types were available, the types were taken from metadata supplied by the sample provider, not from assay-based typing.

Remarks on this clone: Its antigen has not been determined. Base qualities are not recorded, but no much larger clone differs from it by a single base.

In Seattle, one collaborating source enrolled patients while the infection was active and tracked those patients longitudinally over the course of disease. The collaborating institutions used their own protocols to collect whole blood in K2EDTA tubes. For TCRbeta analysis, collaborator samples were shipped as frozen whole blood, as isolated PBMCs, or as DNA extracted from either sample type. TCRbeta CDR3 regions were amplified from genomic DNA by means of the immunoSEQ Assay, a bias-controlled multiplex PCR. Per the source publication's procedure: The number of nucleated cells in each sample was estimated from the amplification of reference gene primers within the assay. To quantify the absolute abundance of each unique TCRbeta CDR3 rearrangement, sequence reads were collapsed and filtered. For each sample, productive Simpson clonality was calculated as the square root of Simpson's diversity index across productive rearrangements. This immuneACCESS table, as held by TCRdb, lists in-frame sequences with V and J called but not all clones. Of the missing ones, under half trace to an unresolved V gene in checked studies; the others have no known cause. Clonal size and the V and J genes are those of that table, whereas D and trimming came from the DNA. Counted in this sample were about 230,000 clones; just over 85% of them appeared once. The ten most abundant clones make up roughly 12% of the sample.

The germline V gene (reference sequence) supplies CDR1 SGHAT and CDR2 FQDESV. V lost 3 bases and J lost 3 bases; the stretch between them is 11 bases long. The CDR3 starts with the cysteine, ends with the phenylalanine, and has 14 residues. The retained sequence is limited to the CDR3, 42 bases, with the frame set at the first base. The full study reports these points: The amount of clinical and demographic metadata varied by source and participant and was provided uncurated.

The TCR was taken from a middle-aged man with COVID-19, enrolled during active disease. The rearrangement combines TRBV11-1 with TRBJ2-5, and perhaps TRBD1 as D gene, on 6 matching bases. The sample comprised peripheral blood. The CDR3 region: CASSFGTLKETQYF. The DNA is TGTGCCAGCAGCTTCGGGACACTTAAAGAGACCCAGTACTTC.